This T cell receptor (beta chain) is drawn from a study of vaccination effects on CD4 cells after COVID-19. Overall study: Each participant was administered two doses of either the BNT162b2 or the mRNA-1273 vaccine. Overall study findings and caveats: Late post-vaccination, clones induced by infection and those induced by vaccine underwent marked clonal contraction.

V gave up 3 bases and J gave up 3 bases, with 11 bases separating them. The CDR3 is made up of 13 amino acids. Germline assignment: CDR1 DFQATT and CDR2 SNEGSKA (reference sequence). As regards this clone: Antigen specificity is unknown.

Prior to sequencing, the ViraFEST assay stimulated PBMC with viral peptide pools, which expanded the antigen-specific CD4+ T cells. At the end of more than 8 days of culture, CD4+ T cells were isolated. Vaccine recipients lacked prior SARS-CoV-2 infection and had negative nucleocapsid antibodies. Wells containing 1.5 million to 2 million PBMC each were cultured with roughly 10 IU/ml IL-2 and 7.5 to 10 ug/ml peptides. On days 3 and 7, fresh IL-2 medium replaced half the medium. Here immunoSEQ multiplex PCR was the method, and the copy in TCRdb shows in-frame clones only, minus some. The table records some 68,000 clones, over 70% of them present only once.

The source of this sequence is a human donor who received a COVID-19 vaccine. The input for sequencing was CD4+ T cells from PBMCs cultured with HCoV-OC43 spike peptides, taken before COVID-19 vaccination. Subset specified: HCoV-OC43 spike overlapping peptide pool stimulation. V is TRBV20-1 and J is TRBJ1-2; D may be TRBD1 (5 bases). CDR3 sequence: CSASRQGDYGYTF. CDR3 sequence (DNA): TGCAGTGCTAGTAGGCAGGGTGACTATGGCTACACCTTC.